Presented here are 8 T cell receptor beta chains from one specimen sequenced in a study of blood T cell repertoires in COVID-19. Measured with immunoSEQ multiplex PCR; TCRdb has only the in-frame clones, and not every one. The table records 150,000 to 200,000 clones, approximately 86% of them present only once. The specimen was peripheral blood. The receptor source for this set is a woman in her forties or fifties with acute or convalescent COVID-19.

The gene calls are TRBV11-2 and TRBJ2-3; 14 bases fit TRBD2. Germline V CDR1 and CDR2: SGHAT, FQNNGV. Trimming took 1 base from V and 5 from J; bases not matched to a gene: 8. The CDR3 runs 18 residues. The CDR3: CASSLVRLAGGKRDTQYF. The CDR3 DNA sequence: TGTGCCAGCAGCTTAGTGAGACTAGCGGGGGGGAAGCGAGATACGCAGTATTTT.

The rearrangement uses TRBV6-5 and TRBJ2-5, with 7 bases aligning to TRBD1. Germline lookup yields CDR1 MNHEY and CDR2 SVGAGI. The CDR3 runs to 13 residues. V was clipped by 6 bases and J by 1 base; unmatched bases: 2. The CDR3 reads CASRGTAQETQYF. CDR3 DNA sequence: TGTGCCAGCAGGGGGACAGCCCAAGAGACCCAGTACTTC.

V usage is TRBV9 and J usage is TRBJ1-1, with unresolved D. In germline, CDR1 is SGDLS, CDR2 YYNGEE. V was shortened by 0 bases and J by 0 bases, with 12 bases between the two germline ends. The CDR3 loop spans 16 amino acids. CDR3 DNA sequence: TGTGCCAGCAGCGTAGGCTCCCCGACTGTGAACACTGAAGCTTTCTTT. It is translated as CASSVGSPTVNTEAFF.

The chain couples TRBV19 to TRBJ1-5; tentative D call: TRBD1 (5 bases). Trimming cost V 5 bases and J 4 bases, with 15 bases left between them. The CDR3 consists of 15 residues. CDR1 is LNHDA, CDR2 SQIVND, per germline (reference sequence). CDR3 loop: CASSPPRGWNQPQHF. DNA for the CDR3: TGTGCCAGTAGTCCCCCCCGGGGGTGGAATCAGCCCCAGCATTTT.

The chain employs TRBV7-9 and TRBJ2-1, with TRBD2 identical over 7 bases. V was pared by 6 bases and J by 3 bases, with 8 bases of the junction left unmatched. Germline V gene sequence: CDR1 SEHNR, CDR2 FQNEAQ (reference sequence). CDR3 length: 15 residues. The CDR3 region is CASRTGTTRYNEQFF. For the CDR3, the DNA is TGTGCCAGCAGGACTGGGACTACCCGCTACAATGAGCAGTTCTTC.

The V call is TRBV2, the J call TRBJ2-2; D might be TRBD1 (6 bases). Trimming pared 6 bases from V and 0 bases from J, leaving 11 bases between. From germline, CDR1 is SNHLY and CDR2 FYNNEI. The CDR3 loop spans 15 amino acids. Written as DNA, the CDR3 is TGTGCCAGCAGATCACAGGGACCGAACACCGGGGAGCTGTTTTTT. Protein: CASRSQGPNTGELFF.

The chain joins TRBV15 to TRBJ1-2, with a tentative D call TRBD1 (6 bases). With 4 bases removed from V and 2 bases from J, the gap between germline ends came to 11 bases. This CDR3 is built from 14 residues. The germline V gene encodes CDR1 LNHNV and CDR2 YYDKDF (reference sequence). The CDR3 nucleotides read TGTGCCACCAGCACGGGACACTCCAACTATGGCTACACCTTC. Amino acid sequence: CATSTGHSNYGYTF.

The gene calls are TRBV27 and TRBJ2-7; perhaps TRBD1 as D (6 bases). The germline V gene encodes CDR1 MNHEY and CDR2 SMNVEV (reference sequence). V was pared by 5 bases and J by 2 bases, with 16 bases between. The CDR3 length is 15 residues. Written as DNA, the CDR3 is TGTGCCAGCAGTCCCCGTGGACAGTTTGCCTACGAGCAGTACTTC. This translates into CASSPRGQFAYEQYF.